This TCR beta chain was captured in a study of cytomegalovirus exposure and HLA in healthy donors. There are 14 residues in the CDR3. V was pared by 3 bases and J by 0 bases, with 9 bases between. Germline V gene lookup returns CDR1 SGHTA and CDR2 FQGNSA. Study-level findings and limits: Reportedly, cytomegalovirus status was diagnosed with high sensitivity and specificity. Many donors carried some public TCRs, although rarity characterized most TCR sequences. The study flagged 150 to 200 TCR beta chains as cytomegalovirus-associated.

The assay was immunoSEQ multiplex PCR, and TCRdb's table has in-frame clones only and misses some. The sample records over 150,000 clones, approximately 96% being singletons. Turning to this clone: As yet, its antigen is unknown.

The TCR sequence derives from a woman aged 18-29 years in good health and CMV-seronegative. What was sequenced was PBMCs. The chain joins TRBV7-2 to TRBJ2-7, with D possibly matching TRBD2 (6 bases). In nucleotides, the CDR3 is TGTGCCAGCAGCTTTAGCGGAGACTCCTACGAGCAGTACTTC. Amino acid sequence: CASSFSGDSYEQYF. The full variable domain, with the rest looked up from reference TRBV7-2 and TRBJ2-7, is GAGVSQSPSNKVTEKGKDVELRCDPISGHTALYWYRQSLGQGLEFLIYFQGNSAPDKSGLPSDRFSAERTGGSVSTLTIQRTQQEDSAVYLCASSFSGDSYEQYFGPGTRLTVT.